Listed below are T cell receptor beta chains from one sample, sequenced in a study of PD-L1 blockade in urothelial cancer. Sequencing used immunoSEQ multiplex PCR; TCRdb keeps in-frame clones, though not all of them. The repertoire has some 87,000 clones, roughly 91% of them found once; the top ten carry roughly 2%. The source material was PBMCs, sampled around atezolizumab (anti-PD-L1) treatment. These receptors came from a man aged 55 to 69 with urothelial cancer. CDR3s include the opening cysteine and the closing phenylalanine or tryptophan. Each record gives: V gene, D gene, clone size, J gene, CDR3 protein, CDR3 DNA. D genes are given only for firm matches. Clone size is given for some rows only: seen once, a few or many times, or a class if the clone is expanded.

TRBV5-1,.,.,TRBJ2-5,CASTGTWTEETQYF,TGCGCCAGCACCGGGACATGGACTGAGGAGACCCAGTACTTC
TRBV5-4,.,.,TRBJ2-3,CASSIGLSLDTQYF,TGTGCCAGCAGCATTGGACTCTCCTTAGATACGCAGTATTTT
TRBV11-2,.,.,TRBJ1-1,CASSWGSSNTEAFF,TGTGCCAGCAGCTGGGGCTCATCCAACACTGAAGCTTTCTTT
TRBV9,TRBD1,.,TRBJ2-4,CASSVSGQGALKNIQYF,TGTGCCAGCAGCGTTAGCGGACAGGGGGCCCTGAAGAACATTCAGTACTTC
TRBV5-1,TRBD2,.,TRBJ2-1,CASSFTIDLAGGQNEQFF,TGCGCCAGCAGCTTCACAATCGATCTAGCGGGGGGGCAAAATGAGCAGTTCTTC
TRBV28,TRBD1,.,TRBJ1-2,CASTRGGTAYGYTF,TGTGCCAGCACCCGGGGGGGGACAGCTTATGGCTACACCTTC
TRBV18,TRBD1,.,TRBJ2-7,CASSLTRGPGMGEQYF,TGTGCCAGCTCACTGACAAGGGGGCCCGGAATGGGGGAGCAGTACTTC
TRBV7-2,.,few,TRBJ1-2,CASSLALHYGYTF,TGTGCCAGCAGCTTAGCGTTACATTATGGCTACACCTTC
TRBV30,.,.,TRBJ1-2,CAWSVRQGRDYGYTF,TGTGCCTGGAGTGTACGCCAGGGTCGGGACTATGGCTACACCTTC
TRBV28,TRBD2,.,TRBJ2-1,CASSPNLAGAYNEQFF,TGTGCCAGCAGCCCCAATCTAGCGGGAGCCTACAATGAGCAGTTCTTC
TRBV2,TRBD1,.,TRBJ1-1,CASKSTGRYTEAFF,TGTGCCAGCAAATCGACAGGGCGGTACACTGAAGCTTTCTTT
TRBV29-1,TRBD1,.,TRBJ1-5,CSVSSDRGRQPQHF,TGCAGCGTCTCAAGTGACAGGGGCAGACAGCCCCAGCATTTT
TRBV5-4,.,.,TRBJ1-4,CASSSWPEGAEKLFF,TGTGCCAGCAGCTCCTGGCCCGAAGGGGCCGAAAAACTGTTTTTT
TRBV5-1,.,.,TRBJ2-1,CASSLAGEPYNEQFF,TGCGCCAGCAGCTTGGCGGGGGAGCCCTACAATGAGCAGTTCTTC
TRBV10-3,TRBD1,.,TRBJ2-3,CAIKGTGNTDTQYF,TGTGCCATCAAAGGGACAGGGAACACAGATACGCAGTATTTT
TRBV5-5,.,.,TRBJ2-3,CASSLPQGTSTDTQYF,TGTGCCAGCAGCCTCCCCCAGGGGACCAGCACAGATACGCAGTATTTT
TRBV5-1,.,.,TRBJ1-1,CASSFSRFGTEAFF,TGCGCCAGCAGTTTTTCGCGTTTCGGCACTGAAGCTTTCTTT
TRBV2,.,.,TRBJ2-5,CASSRRGAAGETQYF,TGTGCCAGCAGTAGACGGGGGGCCGCGGGGGAGACCCAGTACTTC
TRBV19,TRBD1,.,TRBJ2-7,CASSGQGSSYEQYF,TGTGCCAGTAGCGGACAGGGGAGCTCCTACGAGCAGTACTTC
TRBV30,.,.,TRBJ2-5,CAWGQLRLQETQYF,TGTGCCTGGGGTCAGCTCCGACTACAAGAGACCCAGTACTTC
TRBV5-1,TRBD1,medium-sized,TRBJ2-7,CASSFGTGGINEQYF,TGCGCCAGCAGCTTCGGGACAGGGGGCATCAACGAGCAGTACTTC
TRBV9,.,medium-sized,TRBJ2-7,CASSPPGELSYEQYF,TGTGCCAGCAGCCCCCCGGGGGAGCTCTCCTACGAGCAGTACTTC
TRBV28,.,.,TRBJ2-7,CASSMGLRIGEQYF,TGTGCCAGCAGTATGGGCCTCCGTATAGGCGAGCAGTACTTC
TRBV5-1,TRBD2,.,TRBJ2-1,CASSKPGGTRPGNEQFF,TGCGCCAGCAGTAAACCCGGGGGGACTAGACCGGGCAATGAGCAGTTCTTC
TRBV5-6,.,.,TRBJ2-5,CASSLVGLDQETQYF,TGTGCCAGCAGCTTAGTTGGCCTAGACCAAGAGACCCAGTACTTC
TRBV13,.,.,TRBJ2-2,CASSLNTGELFF,TGTGCCAGCAGCCTTAACACCGGGGAGCTGTTTTTT
TRBV5-8,.,.,TRBJ2-5,CASSSEGAHGFQETQYF,TGTGCCAGCAGCTCCGAAGGGGCCCATGGTTTCCAAGAGACCCAGTACTTC
TRBV2,.,.,TRBJ2-5,CASKRTKETQYF,TGTGCCAGCAAAAGGACAAAAGAGACCCAGTACTTC
TRBV5-6,TRBD1,once,TRBJ1-1,CASSSGTGTTEAFF,TGTGCCAGCAGTAGCGGGACAGGGACCACTGAAGCTTTCTTT
TRBV9,TRBD2,.,TRBJ2-7,CASSVGFSGEQYF,TGTGCCAGCAGCGTAGGGTTTAGCGGGGAGCAGTACTTC
TRBV7-3,TRBD2,.,TRBJ2-3,CASSLDGRAADTQYF,TGTGCCAGCAGCTTAGACGGGAGGGCCGCAGATACGCAGTATTTT
TRBV11-2,.,.,TRBJ1-1,CASSLNRFLNTEAFF,TGTGCCAGCAGCTTAAACAGGTTCCTGAACACTGAAGCTTTCTTT
TRBV5-1,TRBD1,.,TRBJ2-7,CASSGGQGTYEQYF,TGCGCCAGCAGCGGGGGACAGGGAACCTACGAGCAGTACTTC
TRBV5-1,TRBD2,.,TRBJ2-1,CASSLGLAGSNQQFF,TGCGCCAGCAGCTTGGGACTAGCGGGATCTAATCAGCAGTTCTTC
TRBV10-1,TRBD2,.,TRBJ2-1,CASSGAGGIFF,TGCGCCAGCAGTGGAGCGGGAGGTATATTCTTC
TRBV6-6,.,.,TRBJ1-1,CASSSTVDTEAFF,TGTGCCAGCAGTTCAACAGTGGACACTGAAGCTTTCTTT
TRBV4-2,TRBD2,.,TRBJ2-7,CASSQEKTSGRYEQYF,TGTGCCAGCAGCCAAGAAAAAACTAGCGGTCGCTACGAGCAGTACTTC
TRBV7-6,.,.,TRBJ2-3,CASSPQGRGGDTQYF,TGTGCCAGCAGCCCCCAGGGTAGGGGGGGGGATACGCAGTATTTT
TRBV5-1,.,few,TRBJ2-7,CASRTEAYEQYF,TGCGCCAGCAGGACTGAAGCCTACGAGCAGTACTTC
TRBV15,TRBD2,.,TRBJ2-2,CATSRDGGLANTGELFF,TGTGCCACCAGCAGAGATGGGGGACTAGCGAACACCGGGGAGCTGTTTTTT
TRBV19,.,.,TRBJ2-3,CASIDPDRNTDTQYF,TGTGCCAGTATAGATCCGGACAGAAACACAGATACGCAGTATTTT
TRBV18,.,.,TRBJ1-1,CASSPPYRDTEAFF,TGTGCCAGCTCACCACCGTACAGGGACACTGAAGCTTTCTTT
TRBV6-1,.,.,TRBJ2-7,CASTPYGSYEQYF,TGTGCCAGCACCCCATACGGCTCCTACGAGCAGTACTTC
TRBV18,.,.,TRBJ2-7,CASSPFTDRYEQYF,TGTGCCAGCTCACCATTCACAGACCGATACGAGCAGTACTTC
TRBV6-5,TRBD1,.,TRBJ1-4,CASSYSTGEEEKLFF,TGTGCCAGCAGTTACTCGACAGGGGAGGAAGAAAAACTGTTTTTT
TRBV27,TRBD2,.,TRBJ2-5,CASRKGGTAGGIETQYF,TGTGCCAGCAGAAAGGGGGGAACAGCGGGAGGGATAGAGACCCAGTACTTC
TRBV5-1,.,.,TRBJ1-2,CASTSEVENGYTF,TGCGCCAGCACCTCAGAGGTCGAAAATGGCTACACCTTC
TRBV7-3,.,.,TRBJ2-2,CASSFTGTNTGELFF,TGTGCCAGCAGCTTTACAGGGACGAACACCGGGGAGCTGTTTTTT
TRBV7-3,.,.,TRBJ1-3,CASSLNGPAAGNTIYF,TGTGCCAGCAGCTTAAATGGTCCAGCGGCTGGAAACACCATATATTTT
TRBV5-4,TRBD1,.,TRBJ2-2,CASSLRGPGGELFF,TGTGCCAGCAGCTTGAGGGGGCCGGGCGGGGAGCTGTTTTTT
TRBV28,.,.,TRBJ1-4,CASTLSRSTNEKLFF,TGTGCCAGCACCTTATCTCGGTCCACTAATGAAAAACTGTTTTTT
TRBV5-1,TRBD1,once,TRBJ2-5,CASRIGQGVKETQYF,TGCGCCAGCAGGATAGGACAGGGAGTGAAAGAGACCCAGTACTTC
TRBV18,.,once,TRBJ2-2,CASSSLRGRTGELFF,TGTGCCAGCTCATCTCTACGGGGTCGGACCGGGGAGCTGTTTTTT
TRBV6-6,.,once,TRBJ2-5,CASSYSNFQETQYF,TGTGCCAGCAGTTACTCGAACTTCCAAGAGACCCAGTACTTC
TRBV19,.,few,TRBJ2-7,CASSINGDYEQYF,TGTGCCAGTAGTATTAACGGGGACTACGAGCAGTACTTC
TRBV25-1,TRBD1,.,TRBJ2-5,CASSEVGGLETQYF,TGTGCCAGCAGTGAAGTAGGGGGCTTGGAGACCCAGTACTTC
TRBV10-2,TRBD2,.,TRBJ2-3,CASRGLALSTDTQYF,TGCGCCAGCAGGGGACTAGCGCTGAGCACAGATACGCAGTATTTT
TRBV9,.,.,TRBJ2-3,CASSPRLGGDTQYF,TGTGCCAGCAGCCCCCGGCTAGGGGGAGATACGCAGTATTTT
TRBV5-1,.,.,TRBJ2-7,CASSFRGSHEQYF,TGCGCCAGCAGCTTCAGGGGCTCGCACGAGCAGTACTTC
TRBV29-1,TRBD2,.,TRBJ2-5,CSVVLGLAEETQYF,TGCAGCGTTGTGTTGGGCCTAGCGGAAGAGACCCAGTACTTC